This is a list of T cell receptor beta chains from one sample in a study of T cell responses to AZD1222 COVID-19 vaccine. Profiling relied on immunoSEQ multiplex PCR, and the TCRdb table lists in-frame clones only, not all of them. The table includes some 140,000 clones, around nine tenths detected once. This specimen consisted of peripheral blood, obtained on day 0 of AZD1222 vaccination. The receptors originated from an adult in good health. The CDR3 runs from the conserved cysteine through the conserved F or W. Each record gives: clone size, J gene, V gene, CDR3 length, D gene, CDR3 DNA, CDR3 protein. A D gene is named only where the DNA matches it firmly. A clone size is listed for some rows: how often the clone was seen (once, few, many), or a class if it is expanded.

>NA|TRBJ1-2|TRBV10-3|14|NA
TGTGCCATCAGTGAGTCTAACAGCCGTTCTGGCTACACCTTC
CAISESNSRSGYTF
>NA|TRBJ2-5|TRBV19|15|TRBD1
TGTGCCAGTAAGGGCCGGGACAGGCGCCAAGAGACCCAGTACTTC
CASKGRDRRQETQYF
>once|TRBJ1-6|TRBV3-1/TRBV3-2|16|NA
TGTGCCAGCAGTGGGACGGTCAGCTCCTATAATTCACCCCTCCACTTT
CASSGTVSSYNSPLHF
>NA|TRBJ1-5|TRBV24-1|15|TRBD1
TGTGCCACCAGTGACCGGACAGGGGGAAATCAGCCCCAGCATTTT
CATSDRTGGNQPQHF
>once|TRBJ1-1|TRBV6-2/TRBV6-3|16|NA
TGTGCCAGCAGTTACAAAATCAGGACTTTGGGCACTGAAGCTTTCTTT
CASSYKIRTLGTEAFF
>NA|TRBJ1-1|TRBV4-3|15|NA
TGCGCCAGCAGCCAGGGATGGGAGTGGAACACTGAAGCTTTCTTT
CASSQGWEWNTEAFF
>NA|TRBJ2-2|TRBV4-2|16|TRBD2
TGTGCCAGCAGCCCTCCGGGACTAGCGAACCCCGGGGAGCTGTTTTTT
CASSPPGLANPGELFF
>NA|TRBJ2-1|TRBV7-6|16|TRBD2
TGTGCCAGCAGCTTATTCGGACTAGCGGCCTACAATGAGCAGTTCTTC
CASSLFGLAAYNEQFF
>NA|TRBJ2-2|TRBV3-1/TRBV3-2|17|TRBD2
TGTGCCAGCAGCCAACCCGGACTAGCGGAGGGAACCGGGGAGCTGTTTTTT
CASSQPGLAEGTGELFF
>NA|TRBJ2-7|TRBV5-4|15|NA
TGTGCCAGCAGCTTGGGGGGTCCCGGGCACGACGAGCAGTACTTC
CASSLGGPGHDEQYF
>NA|TRBJ2-2|TRBV14|14|NA
TGTGCCAGCAGACCAACCTTTAACACCGGGGAGCTGTTTTTT
CASRPTFNTGELFF
>NA|TRBJ2-7|TRBV9|14|NA
TGTGCCAGCAGCGGCCGGGACATGTCCTACGAGCAGTACTTC
CASSGRDMSYEQYF
>NA|TRBJ2-5|TRBV6-5|14|TRBD1
TGTGCCAGCAGTAGACAGGGGGGAGGAGAGACCCAGTACTTC
CASSRQGGGETQYF
>once|TRBJ1-1|TRBV4-1|15|NA
TGCGCCAGCAGCCCTCATTTGGGATCGAGCACTGAAGCTTTCTTT
CASSPHLGSSTEAFF
>NA|TRBJ2-3|TRBV9|15|NA
TGTGCCAGCAGCGCCGGGACACGCAGCACAGATACGCAGTATTTT
CASSAGTRSTDTQYF
>NA|TRBJ2-1|TRBV4-3|17|NA
TGCGCCAGCAGCCAAGATTCCTTGGCTAGCTCCTACAATGAGCAGTTCTTC
CASSQDSLASSYNEQFF
>NA|TRBJ2-2|TRBV5-1|17|NA
TGCGCCAGCAGCTTGGAGCCCCCGACAGGGAACACCGGGGAGCTGTTTTTT
CASSLEPPTGNTGELFF
>NA|TRBJ1-5|TRBV28|15|TRBD1
TGTGCCAGCAGTTTGACAGGGGGCGGCAATCAGCCCCAGCATTTT
CASSLTGGGNQPQHF
>NA|TRBJ1-2|TRBV30|11|NA
TGTGCCTGGAGTGTCCCGGGAGGCTACACCTTC
CAWSVPGGYTF
>NA|TRBJ2-7|TRBV4-3|13|NA
TGCGCCAGCAGCCAAACGAGGGGACACGAGCAGTACTTC
CASSQTRGHEQYF
>NA|TRBJ1-5|TRBV6-2/TRBV6-3|14|NA
TGTGCCAGCAGTCAGGATTATAGCAATCAGCCCCAGCATTTT
CASSQDYSNQPQHF
>once|TRBJ2-3|TRBV28|12|NA
TGTGCCAGCAGGGGAGTACAGAAAACGCAGTATTTT
CASRGVQKTQYF
>NA|TRBJ2-3|TRBV3-1/TRBV3-2|17|TRBD2
TGTGCCAGCAGCCAAGATCGGCCGGGGAGGGGAGGGGATACGCAGTATTTT
CASSQDRPGRGGDTQYF
>NA|TRBJ2-7|TRBV27|15|TRBD1
TGTGCCAGCAGTAAGCCGGGACAGGGTTCGCTCGAGCAGTACTTC
CASSKPGQGSLEQYF
>NA|TRBJ1-4|TRBV9|13|NA
TGTGCCAGCAGCGTAGCTCCCTACCTGGAACTGTTTTTT
CASSVAPYLELFF
>NA|TRBJ1-5|TRBV18|15|NA
TGTGCCAGCTCACCACCAGGGGGAGGCAATCAGCCCCAGCATTTT
CASSPPGGGNQPQHF
>NA|TRBJ2-1|TRBV7-7|16|NA
TGTGCCAGCAGCTTAGGACCCGGGGATGTTAATAATGAGCAGTTCTTC
CASSLGPGDVNNEQFF
>NA|TRBJ2-1|TRBV3-1/TRBV3-2|15|NA
TGTGCCAGCAGCCAAAGTCGGGAACCCTACAATGAGCAGTTCTTC
CASSQSREPYNEQFF
>NA|TRBJ1-4|TRBV6-5|13|NA
TGTGCCAGCAGCGACAGGCCTAATGAAAAACTGTTTTTT
CASSDRPNEKLFF
>NA|TRBJ1-4|TRBV30|12|NA
TGTGCCTGGAGTGAAGACAGTGAAAAACTGTTTTTT
CAWSEDSEKLFF
>few|TRBJ1-2|TRBV6-5|15|NA
TGTGCCAGCAGTCACTCAGATAACCTTCACTATGGCTACACCTTC
CASSHSDNLHYGYTF
>NA|TRBJ1-5|TRBV27|15|NA
TGTGCCAGCAGTTTATCGAGGGGCAGCAATCAGCCCCAGCATTTT
CASSLSRGSNQPQHF
>NA|TRBJ1-3|TRBV28|15|TRBD1
TGTGCCAGCAGCTCAGGGACAGGCTCTGGAAACACCATATATTTT
CASSSGTGSGNTIYF
>NA|TRBJ2-7|TRBV28|12|NA
TGTGCCAGCTACAATCTCCCCTACGAGCAGTACTTC
CASYNLPYEQYF
>NA|TRBJ1-5|TRBV6-5|15|NA
TGTGCCAGCAGGATCGACAGAACTAGCAATCAGCCCCAGCATTTT
CASRIDRTSNQPQHF
>NA|TRBJ2-3|TRBV7-9|15|TRBD1
TGTGCCAGCAGCTTAGCGGCAGGGGGCCGGGATACGCAGTATTTT
CASSLAAGGRDTQYF
>NA|TRBJ1-1|TRBV5-1|13|NA
TGCGCCAGCAGCTTGTCAGGCTTCAATGAAGCTTTCTTT
CASSLSGFNEAFF
>NA|TRBJ1-2|TRBV29-1|11|TRBD1
TGCAGCGTCGCCCGACAGGGAAGGTACACCTTC
CSVARQGRYTF
>NA|TRBJ2-7|TRBV14|15|TRBD1
TGTGCCAGCAGCCAAACGGACAGGTCCTCCTACGAGCAGTACTTC
CASSQTDRSSYEQYF
>NA|TRBJ1-2|TRBV7-2|16|NA
TGTGCCAGCAGCTTAACCCTTCAGGATTGGAACTATGGCTACACCTTC
CASSLTLQDWNYGYTF
>NA|TRBJ1-2|TRBV10-3|14|NA
TGTGCCATCCGCGATTCAGGGACGGGCTATGGCTACACCTTC
CAIRDSGTGYGYTF
>once|TRBJ2-1|TRBV29-1|14|TRBD2
TGCAGCGTTGAAGCTCTCGCGGGGGACAATGAGCAGTTCTTC
CSVEALAGDNEQFF
>NA|TRBJ1-4|TRBV15|16|NA
TGTGCCACCAGCAGACCGTCCGCGGGGCCGAATGAAAAACTGTTTTTT
CATSRPSAGPNEKLFF
>NA|TRBJ2-6|TRBV19|15|NA
TGTGCCAGTAGTGTAAGGGGTCCTGGGGCCAACGTCCTGACTTTC
CASSVRGPGANVLTF
>NA|TRBJ1-2|TRBV9|16|NA
TGTGCCAGCAGCGTAGACCCGAAGGGGACTAACTATGGCTACACCTTC
CASSVDPKGTNYGYTF
>NA|TRBJ2-7|TRBV6-5|14|TRBD1
TGTGCCAGCAGGGCTACAGGGGGCCCCTACGAGCAGTACTTC
CASRATGGPYEQYF
>NA|TRBJ1-1|TRBV28|13|NA
TGTGCCAGCAGTTTGAGGGGGAACACTGAAGCTTTCTTT
CASSLRGNTEAFF
>NA|TRBJ2-7|TRBV3-1/TRBV3-2|15|NA
TGTGCCAGCAGCATGGGACCTCTGAGCTCCTACGAGCAGTACTTC
CASSMGPLSSYEQYF
>once|TRBJ1-2|TRBV6-2/TRBV6-3|15|NA
TGTGCCAGCAGTCCCGGGCCCTTCATAAACTATGGCTACACCTTC
CASSPGPFINYGYTF
>NA|TRBJ1-1|TRBV28|17|NA
TGTGCCAGCAGTTTATGGATAGGGCGCCTCAAAGTCGCTGAAGCTTTCTTT
CASSLWIGRLKVAEAFF
>NA|TRBJ1-1|TRBV7-3|13|NA
TGTGCCAGCAGCTTTTTATCGAACACTGAAGCTTTCTTT
CASSFLSNTEAFF
>few|TRBJ2-2|TRBV9|16|TRBD2
TGTGCCAGCAGCGGGACTAGCGGGAGGGACCGTGGGGAGCTGTTTTTT
CASSGTSGRDRGELFF